Shown below are 24 T cell receptor beta chains from a single sample sequenced in a study of T cells in Graves' hyperthyroidism and ophthalmopathy. TCR beta CDR3 regions were amplified from RNA. An initial round of RT-PCR targeting the TCR CDR3 relied on the HTBI primer set. TCRdb ran MiXCR on the multiplex PCR reads and lists one entry per CDR3 protein. The top ten hold about 7% of the sample, which has 540,000 or so distinct CDR3 sequences, less than 20% seen once. Sequenced: blood. The source is a woman aged 25-40 years with Graves' hyperthyroidism.

This clonotype was seen a few times. A much larger clonotype is one base distant, so this may be a read error. J is TRBJ2-5 and V is TRBV12-3 or TRBV12-4, with D perhaps TRBD1 (6 bases). CDR3 size: 13 residues. In DNA form, the CDR3 reads TGTGCCAGCAGTTTCAGGGGCCAAGAGACCCGGTACTTC. Protein product: CASSFRGQETRYF.

At least ten counts were recorded for this clonotype. CDR3 sequence (DNA): TGTGCCAGCAGCTTAGCGTTGACTAATGAAAAACTGTTTTTT. It yields the protein CASSLALTNEKLFF. V is TRBV7-2 and J is TRBJ1-4; D unresolved. Germline loops: CDR1 SGHTA, CDR2 FQGNSA. The CDR3 extends over 14 amino acids. The V end was cut by 0 bases, the J end by 2 bases, with 4 bases between.

This clonotype was found many times. V and J are TRBV12-3 or TRBV12-4 and TRBJ1-2; D not resolved. V was clipped by 3 bases and J by 7 bases, with 21 bases between them. The CDR3 has 16 amino acids. CDR3 bases: TGTGCCAGCAGTTTGTCTCTGCTCGGGGTTTACTCTGGCTACACCTTC. Encoded protein: CASSLSLLGVYSGYTF.

This clonotype has a count of ten or more. The gene calls are TRBV28 and TRBJ1-5, with TRBD1 as a possible D gene (5 bases). Per the germline V gene, CDR1 is MDHEN and CDR2 is SYDVKM. Trimming took off 2 bases at V and 6 bases at J, with 17 bases between the two ends. There are 16 residues in the CDR3. CDR3 sequence: CASSLVGPRVGQPQHF. The CDR3 region has the DNA TGTGCCAGCAGTTTAGTGGGACCCCGGGTGGGTCAGCCCCAGCATTTT.

This clonotype was seen at least ten times. The rearrangement joins TRBV19 to TRBJ1-1; no firm D call. Trimming stripped 9 bases from V and 0 bases from J, with 14 bases between. The CDR3 length is 14 residues. Per germline, CDR1 LNHDA and CDR2 SQIVND (reference sequence). CDR3 loop: CASKKERMNTEAFF. The CDR3 region has the DNA TGTGCCAGCAAAAAGGAACGGATGAACACTGAAGCTTTCTTT.

This chain joins TRBV18 and TRBJ2-7; 10 nucleotides align to TRBD1. Germline V CDR1 and CDR2: KGHSH, LQKENI. The V and J ends lost 4 bases and 4 bases, in that order; junction bases with no gene match: 7. The CDR3 runs 15 residues. CDR3 DNA sequence: TGTGCCAGCTCACAACCGGGACAGGGGATGTACGAGCAGTACTTC. This translates into CASSQPGQGMYEQYF.

This clonotype turned up a few times. The chain has TRBV20-1 and TRBJ1-5, with D possibly being TRBD1 (5 bases). The CDR3 has 15 amino acids. Germline-derived CDR1 and CDR2 are DFQATT and SNEGSKA (reference sequence). V was trimmed by 6 bases and J by 5 bases, leaving 20 bases between them. The CDR3 is CSAYGDGEPDQPQHF. The CDR3 region has the DNA TGCAGTGCCTACGGGGACGGGGAACCGGATCAGCCCCAGCATTTT.

This clonotype was counted between two and nine times. The J gene is TRBJ2-7, the V gene TRBV6-1; 9 positions match TRBD1. The ends lost 8 bases at V and 2 bases at J; junction bases unmatched: 7. The CDR3 extends over 14 amino acids. The germline CDR1 and CDR2 sequences are MNHNS and SASEGT. CDR3 amino acids: CASAPGQGTYEQYF. In nucleotides, the CDR3 is TGTGCCAGCGCCCCCGGACAGGGGACCTACGAGCAGTACTTC.

This clonotype was counted ten times or more. The genes are TRBV7-3 and TRBJ2-5; D may correspond to TRBD1 or TRBD2 (5 bases each). Germline V lookup: CDR1 SGHTA, CDR2 FQGTGA. This CDR3 spans 16 amino acids. V gave up 1 base and J gave up 2 bases, with 14 bases separating them. CDR3 residues: CASSLISQGVQETQYF. The CDR3 DNA reads as TGTGCCAGCAGCTTAATCAGCCAGGGAGTTCAAGAGACCCAGTACTTC.

This clonotype was seen only a few times. The rearrangement links TRBV6-5 to TRBJ1-1; D gene ambiguous. Germline CDR1 and CDR2: MNHEY and SVGAGI. The CDR3 is 17 residues long. The V and J ends lost 0 bases and 4 bases respectively, with 18 bases between them. In DNA, the CDR3 is TGTGCCAGCAGTTACTCGACCGACGGGGTATGGAGCACTGAAGCTTTCTTT. This encodes CASSYSTDGVWSTEAFF.

V usage is TRBV19 and J usage is TRBJ1-5; possibly TRBD1 for D (5 bases). The CDR3 runs 14 residues. V lost 5 bases and J 5 bases, leaving 13 bases between the germline ends. Germline V gives CDR1 LNHDA, CDR2 SQIVND (reference sequence). The CDR3 is CASSRGVDDQPQHF. The CDR3 coding sequence is TGTGCCAGTAGTCGAGGGGTAGACGATCAGCCCCAGCATTTT.

This clonotype appeared a few times. V and J are TRBV7-3 and TRBJ2-7, with TRBD1 matching 8 bases. The germline CDR1 and CDR2 sequences are SGHTA and FQGTGA. J gave up 3 bases and V 1 base, and 8 bases lay outside the gene matches. The CDR3 is made up of 16 amino acids. CDR3 region: CASSLMGQGAGYEQYF. The CDR3 coding sequence is TGTGCCAGCAGCTTAATGGGGCAGGGGGCGGGCTACGAGCAGTACTTC.

The rearrangement joins TRBV10-1 to TRBJ1-1, with D uncertain. Trimming removed 3 bases at V and 10 bases at J, with 12 bases between. There are 12 residues in the CDR3. Per germline, CDR1 WNHNN and CDR2 SYGVQD (reference sequence). CDR3 sequence: CASSEGPHGAFF. The CDR3 nucleotides are TGCGCCAGCAGTGAAGGGCCTCACGGAGCTTTCTTT.

There are many counts of this clonotype. The rearrangement joins TRBV24-1 to TRBJ2-1, with TRBD1 identical over 10 bases. The CDR3 sequence is 17 residues long. The V segment lost 4 bases and the J segment 3 bases; nucleotides outside the gene matches: 8. Germline V CDR1 and CDR2: KGHDR, SFDVKD. The DNA for the CDR3 is TGTGCCACCAGTGACCGGACAGGGGGTATTAGCTACAATGAGCAGTTCTTC. Its translation is CATSDRTGGISYNEQFF.

The chain recombines TRBV6-2 or TRBV6-3 with TRBJ2-1, with 13 bases fitting TRBD2. The CDR3 contains 15 residues. Trimming removed 6 bases from V and 11 bases from J; junction bases left unmatched: 10. The V gene's germline CDR1 is MNHEY and CDR2 SVGEGT. This CDR3 reads CASSLPGLAGQKQFF. The DNA of the CDR3 is TGTGCCAGCAGCCTTCCGGGACTAGCGGGACAAAAGCAGTTCTTC.

This clonotype occurred a few times. The chain combines TRBV18 with TRBJ2-2; possibly TRBD1 for D (6 bases). Trimming removed 3 bases from V and 5 bases from J, with 10 bases in between. Germline CDR1 and CDR2: KGHSH and LQKENI. The CDR3 consists of 14 residues. CDR3 bases: TGTGCCAGCTCACCCCTACAGGGTACCGGGGAGCTGTTTTTT. Protein: CASSPLQGTGELFF.

This clonotype was observed a few times. The chain is built from TRBV3-1 and TRBJ1-6; TRBD1 might be the D (5 bases). From germline, CDR1 is LGHDT and CDR2 YNNKEL (reference sequence). The CDR3 is 16 residues long. Trimming left V 4 bases short and J 4 bases short, with 14 bases between. CDR3 residues: CASSPPLAGYNSPLHF. The DNA for the CDR3 is TGTGCCAGCAGCCCTCCGTTGGCAGGGTATAATTCACCCCTCCACTTT.

This clonotype was observed at least ten times. The chain is built from TRBV7-6 and TRBJ2-7; TRBD1 aligns across 8 bases. V shed 0 bases and J 0 bases; nucleotides not matched to a gene: 1. The CDR3 consists of 15 residues. From germline, CDR1 is SGHVS and CDR2 FNYEAQ. The CDR3, as DNA: TGTGCCAGCAGCTTAGCGACAGGGGACTCCTACGAGCAGTACTTC. Encoded protein: CASSLATGDSYEQYF.

At least ten counts were recorded for this clonotype. The chain combines TRBV7-8 with TRBJ1-5; D remains ambiguous. V was cut by 5 bases and J by 4 bases, with 21 bases left in between. Germline V CDR1 and CDR2: SGHVS, FQNEAQ. The CDR3 extends over 17 amino acids. This CDR3 is CASSKRSLGYGNQPQHF. DNA for the CDR3: TGTGCCAGCAGCAAACGGTCTTTGGGGTATGGGAATCAGCCCCAGCATTTT. Drawing the rest from reference TRBV7-8 and TRBJ1-5, the complete variable domain is GAGVSQSPRYKVAKRGQDVALRCDPISGHVSLFWYQQALGQGPEFLTYFQNEAQLDKSGLPSDRFFAERPEGSVSTLKIQRTQQEDSAVYLCASSKRSLGYGNQPQHFGDGTRLSIL.

CDR3 nucleotide sequence: TGTGCCAGCAGTTACAATCGGACTAGCGGGAGTGCCTACAATGAGCAGTTCTTC. Amino acid sequence: CASSYNRTSGSAYNEQFF. This chain joins TRBV6-2 or TRBV6-3 and TRBJ2-1; 13 bases align to TRBD2. The CDR3 totals 18 residues. V was clipped by 2 bases and J by 2 bases; unmatched bases: 6. Germline CDR1 MNHEY, CDR2 SVGEGT.

The chain couples TRBV20-1 to TRBJ2-1, with 15 bases aligning to TRBD2. Germline loops: CDR1 DFQATT, CDR2 SNEGSKA (reference sequence). The CDR3 consists of 14 residues. V gave up 7 bases and J gave up 4 bases; unmatched junction bases: 2. The CDR3 region has the DNA TGCAGTGGCGGACTAGCGGGAGGGTACAATGAGCAGTTCTTC. Translation: CSGGLAGGYNEQFF.

This clonotype has a count of ten or more. The chain recombines TRBV28 with TRBJ2-7; D uncertain. The CDR3 is made up of 16 amino acids. CDR1 and CDR2 from the germline V gene are MDHEN and SYDVKM. V lost 5 bases, J lost 2 bases, and 19 bases lay in between. For the CDR3, the DNA is TGTGCCAGCAGTGTCCCTGTAGGCCTAGGGACCTACGAGCAGTACTTC. Amino acid sequence: CASSVPVGLGTYEQYF.

The V gene is TRBV7-9, the J gene TRBJ1-6; TRBD1 agrees at 10 bases. The V gene end was trimmed by 5 bases and the J gene end by 5 bases; junction bases not matched to a gene: 12. This CDR3 comprises 18 residues. Per germline, CDR1 SEHNR and CDR2 FQNEAQ (reference sequence). The CDR3, as DNA: TGTGCCAGCAGCCTGCGGGGGACAGGGGCGGGGGATAATTCACCCCTCCACTTT. This gives the protein CASSLRGTGAGDNSPLHF.

The J gene is TRBJ2-1, the V gene TRBV19; D might be TRBD1 (6 bases). CDR3 size: 16 residues. V was cut by 0 bases and J by 9 bases, with 18 bases left in between. Germline-derived CDR1 and CDR2 are LNHDA and SQIVND (reference sequence). This chain's CDR3 is CASSIDFGTSSSEQFF. CDR3 in DNA: TGTGCCAGTAGTATAGATTTCGGGACATCATCGAGTGAGCAGTTCTTC.